This T cell receptor beta chain stems from a study of identical twins (TCRdb year 2016). Broadly, across the study: To test whether fetal clonotypes persist, this study deep-sequenced TCR alpha and beta repertoires from monozygotic twins, from unrelated adults of various ages, and from cord blood. To rule out contamination, replicate twin experiments were performed at different times with different library preparation protocols.

This clonotype was counted only a few times. Its antigen remains unidentified. No much larger clone is present one base from it, and per-base qualities are unavailable. V and J are trimmed by 6 bases and 7 bases, and the gene matches miss 5 bases of the junction. There are 13 amino acids in the CDR3, from cysteine to phenylalanine inclusive. Here the CDR3 DNA is all that survives: 39 bases in frame from base 1. Every donor was a healthy Caucasian. Three pairs of female monozygotic twins, all aged roughly 18 to 29 years, were included in the twin cohort. RNA for TCR libraries was isolated from peripheral blood mononuclear cells. Broad study findings and their caveats: Abundant cord blood beta clonotypes had fewer insertions, young adult naive repertoires showed a similar but weaker trend, and memory repertoires showed no such trend. Invariant T cells such as MAIT and iNKT could partly confound zero-insertion analyses, though diverse VJ usage argued against this for most clonotypes. Excess twin sharing in beta out-of-frame sequences was weaker because fewer shared sequences lowered the signal-to-noise ratio. Conclusions relied on cross-sectional statistical analysis, since the same donors could not be followed over many years. Compared with coincidental sharing between unrelated individuals, out-of-frame TCR alpha sequences shared between twins had an excess of sequences with low generation probability. In monozygotic twins, out-of-frame TCR alpha sharing was systematically underestimated by recombination models, although the models agreed with sharing between unrelated individuals.

Receptors were amplified or captured by 5' RACE. The reads were generated on an Illumina HiSeq 2000. Template switching introduced a universal primer binding site; the final cDNA contained a unique molecular identifier, enabling accurate counting of TCR cDNA molecules. Specific primers in the conserved constant-segment region were used to synthesize first-strand cDNA for the TCR alpha and beta chains. To control for contamination, every cDNA library carried two barcodes: a SMART-Mk sample barcode plus Illumina barcodes. TruSeq adapter sequences, together with Illumina sample barcodes, were added in two successive PCR steps. TCR alpha and beta cDNA libraries were sequenced on the Illumina HiSeq platform with custom primers. Per the source publication's procedure: Raw reads were processed with MiGEC to extract unique molecular identifiers, and MiXCR was used to determine CDR3 positions. For each individual, recombination models were inferred using an EM algorithm with the repgenHMM and IGoR tools. The analysis of shared clonotypes was done with the tcR package in R, with sharing normalized by the product of cloneset sizes. Out-of-frame nonproductive sequences were analyzed to study raw recombination free of thymic and clonal selection effects. The public reads were reanalyzed by TCRdb: fastp trimming at Q25, MiXCR alignment, in-frame beta chains only. Merged by CDR3 protein, the rows form single entries marked with the most common genes and DNA. The V and J calls reflect TCRdb's pipeline rather than the authors' work. In all, the sample holds 750,000 to 950,000 distinct CDR3 sequences, and over 9% of those were seen once. The biggest ten clones account for about 1.6% of the sample.

These sequences were also reported in another study, on yellow fever vaccine responses in identical twins. As noted in the second study: According to the authors, in identical twins the way T cells responded to vaccination appeared partly convergent and partly personalized. Focusing on identical twins, the study followed the T cell clones that responded to the vaccine, and did so with precision.

This receptor was identified in a woman between 18 and 30 years old in good health. Sequenced: PBMCs. Recombination linked TRBV12-3 or TRBV12-4 to TRBJ2-5, with 10 junctional bases fitting TRBD2. The CDR3 has the sequence CASRTSGFLTQYF. In nucleotide form, the sequence is TGTGCCAGCAGGACTAGCGGGTTCCTGACCCAGTACTTC.